The 17 T cell receptor beta chains given below trace back to one sample, sequenced in a study of blood T cells in healthy people across ages. The use of a sample-barcoded 5' primer and a J-beta primer mix characterized a second PCR of 7 to 11 cycles. TCRdb reanalysed the 5' RACE reads using MiXCR and keeps one entry per CDR3 protein. The table records approximately 850,000 distinct CDR3 sequences, 44% of them present only once. Material: blood. Receptors originate from a man in his sixties in good health.

This clonotype was seen just once. The chain uses TRBV29-1 and TRBJ1-6; 7 positions agree with TRBD1. The CDR3 spans 14 residues. CDR1 and CDR2 (germline): SQVTM, ANQGSEA. V lost 6 bases and J lost 8; bases outside the gene matches: 10. CDR3 amino acids: CSVAEGATDSPLHF. In nucleotides, the CDR3 is TGCAGCGTAGCCGAGGGGGCGACAGATTCACCCCTCCACTTT.

This clonotype has a handful of counts. V and J are TRBV20-1 and TRBJ1-2; 7 bases map to TRBD1. CDR1 and CDR2 from the germline V gene are DFQATT and SNEGSKA (reference sequence). With 6 bases clipped from V and 4 bases from J, the junction kept 8 bases outside the gene matches. The CDR3 runs to 13 residues. The CDR3 spells CSADSTGFYGYTF. The CDR3 DNA sequence: TGCAGTGCCGACTCGACAGGGTTCTATGGCTACACCTTC.

The rearrangement uses TRBV18 and TRBJ2-1, with 9 bases matching TRBD1. The CDR3 contains 18 residues. Germline lookup yields CDR1 KGHSH and CDR2 LQKENI. V shed 5 bases, J shed 7 bases, and the junction held 18 bases outside the gene matches. The CDR3 region is CASSIKGPTGGGKNEQFF. The CDR3 DNA reads as TGTGCCAGCTCAATCAAAGGACCGACAGGGGGAGGAAAGAATGAGCAGTTCTTC.

The rearrangement joins TRBV6-5 to TRBJ2-7, with D perhaps TRBD1 or TRBD2 (5 bases each). Trimming shortened V by 4 bases and J by 1 base, and 11 bases separated the two germline ends. Germline V lookup: CDR1 MNHEY, CDR2 SVGAGI. This CDR3 spans 14 amino acids. The CDR3 is CASSWDLGSYEQYF. Written as DNA, the CDR3 is TGTGCCAGCAGTTGGGACCTAGGTTCCTACGAGCAGTACTTC.

This clonotype was found a few times. This sequence joins TRBV5-1 and TRBJ2-7, with 8 bases matching TRBD1. The CDR3 consists of 15 residues. The trim removed 0 bases at V and 6 bases at J, leaving 8 bases unmatched. Germline V gene sequence: CDR1 SGHRS, CDR2 YFSETQ. CDR3 nucleotide sequence: TGCGCCAGCAGCTTGGGTTTACAGGACAGGGTCGAGCAGTACTTC. Translation: CASSLGLQDRVEQYF.

The rearrangement joins TRBV12-3 or TRBV12-4 to TRBJ2-3, with D perhaps TRBD1 (6 bases). This CDR3 comprises 13 residues. The ends were cut back, 5 bases at V and 14 bases at J, with 20 bases in the middle. The CDR3 nucleotides read TGTGCCAGCAGTCTCCGGGACACTCCAGACCGGTATTTT. It encodes CASSLRDTPDRYF.

The rearrangement joins TRBV20-1 to TRBJ1-2, with a tentative D call TRBD1 (5 bases). Germline V gives CDR1 DFQATT, CDR2 SNEGSKA (reference sequence). The CDR3 is 12 amino acids. Trimming shortened V by 5 bases and J by 3 bases, and 10 bases separated the two germline ends. The CDR3 spells CSAYGTDYGYTF. The CDR3 nucleotides are TGCAGTGCTTACGGGACCGACTATGGCTACACCTTC.

This rearrangement joins TRBV19 to TRBJ1-4, with 8 bases that match TRBD1. This CDR3 contains 14 residues. Trimming cost V 8 bases and J 6 bases; bases outside gene matches: 8. Germline V gene sequence: CDR1 LNHDA, CDR2 SQIVND (reference sequence). Here the CDR3 DNA reads TGTGCCAGTCGCCCGACAGGGGAGGATGAAAAACTGTTTTTT. Translation gives CASRPTGEDEKLFF.

The V and J genes are TRBV20-1 and TRBJ2-5; D might be TRBD2 (7 bases). Germline loops: CDR1 DFQATT, CDR2 SNEGSKA (reference sequence). V was trimmed by 6 bases and J by 2 bases, leaving 16 bases between them. The CDR3 runs 14 residues. CDR3 protein: CSAPGGPKQETQYF. Here the CDR3 DNA reads TGCAGTGCCCCCGGGGGGCCGAAGCAAGAGACCCAGTACTTC.

V gene TRBV9 combines with J gene TRBJ2-5; a possible D gene is TRBD2 (7 bases). Trimming removed 7 bases at V and 11 bases at J, with 27 bases between. This CDR3 comprises 15 residues. Germline V gives CDR1 SGDLS, CDR2 YYNGEE. The CDR3 spells CASSGRGATRNEQYF. As DNA, the CDR3 is TGTGCCAGCTCTGGACGGGGGGCCACGCGGAATGAGCAGTACTTC.

The chain is built from TRBV6-6 and TRBJ2-7; D could derive from TRBD1 or TRBD2 (6 bases each). This CDR3 has 15 amino acids. Trimming took 6 bases from V and 3 from J, leaving 18 bases between them. Germline assignment: CDR1 MNHNY and CDR2 SVGAGI (reference sequence). The CDR3 loop reads CASSSMPGAYYEQYF. The CDR3 DNA reads TGTGCCAGCAGCTCAATGCCGGGGGCGTACTACGAGCAGTACTTC.

A single count supports this clonotype. This chain joins TRBV10-1 and TRBJ2-3, with D perhaps matching TRBD2 (6 bases). The CDR3 runs to 15 residues. Trimming shortened V by 3 bases and J by 0 bases, and 10 bases separated the two germline ends. The V gene's germline CDR1 is WNHNN and CDR2 SYGVQD (reference sequence). This chain's CDR3 is CASSDVSGSTDTQYF. CDR3 DNA sequence: TGCGCCAGCAGTGATGTTAGCGGAAGCACAGATACGCAGTATTTT.

Note on this clonotype: The junction shows a germline mismatch at one end, possibly a read error. The chain carries TRBV11-2 and TRBJ2-1, with D perhaps TRBD2 (6 bases). The CDR3 covers 17 residues. CDR1 and CDR2 (germline): SGHAT, FQNNGV. This CDR3 reads CASSLVGGAGGYNEQFF. DNA of the CDR3: TGTGCCAGCAGCTTAGTAGGCGGGGCGGGTGGCTACAACGAGCAGTTCTTC. The variable domain in full, completed from reference TRBV11-2 and TRBJ2-1, reads EAGVAQSPRYKIIEKRQSVAFWCNPISGHATLYWYQQILGQGPKLLIQFQNNGVVDDSQLPKDRFSAERLKGVDSTLKIQPAKLEDSAVYLCASSLVGGAGGYNEQFFGPGTRLTVL.

This clonotype was detected many times. This chain joins TRBV28 and TRBJ2-5; 13 positions agree with TRBD2. CDR3 length: 16 amino acids. Germline trimming cut 3 bases from V and 6 bases from J; bases unmatched to any gene: 7. CDR1 is MDHEN, CDR2 SYDVKM, per germline. The DNA of the CDR3 is TGTGCCAGCAGTTTTGGTGGACTAGCGGGGGCCCAGACCCAGTACTTC. Translating gives CASSFGGLAGAQTQYF.

This clonotype came up a few times. At one end, the junction sequence differs from germline, possibly due to a read error. The chain recombines TRBV20-1 with TRBJ1-6, with TRBD1 matching 9 bases. Germline CDR1 reads DFQATT; CDR2 reads SNEGSKA (reference sequence). This CDR3 spans 15 amino acids. The CDR3 nucleotides are TGCAGTGCTAGAGATACCGGGACAGGGAATTCAGCCCTCCACTTT. Protein sequence: CSARDTGTGNSALHF.

This sequence joins TRBV11-2 and TRBJ2-5; D may match TRBD1 or TRBD2 (5 bases each). Germline-derived CDR1 and CDR2 are SGHAT and FQNNGV. This CDR3 is built from 15 residues. Deletions cut 0 bases from V and 7 bases from J, with 15 bases between. The CDR3 DNA reads as TGTGCCAGCAGCTTAGATCGGGACCGCCTGGGGACCCAGTACTTC. Its translation is CASSLDRDRLGTQYF.

This rearrangement joins TRBV6-5 to TRBJ2-7; D may be TRBD1 (6 bases). The DNA matches TRBJ2-5 better at its end, which makes the J call doubtful. The CDR3 loop spans 14 amino acids. CDR1 is MNHEY and CDR2 is SVGAGI in the germline V gene. The CDR3 coding sequence is TGTGCCAGCAGTTACTCGTACAGGGAAGAGACCCAGTACTTC. Amino acids: CASSYSYREETQYF.